One and the same sample provided the 27 T cell receptor beta chains below, sequenced in a study of cytomegalovirus exposure and HLA in healthy donors (dated 2017 in TCRdb). The library relied on the immunoSEQ multiplex PCR assay. A mixture of 60 forward primers for TCR Vbeta segments and 13 reverse primers for TCR Jbeta segments was used in the multiplex PCR. Sourced from immuneACCESS, this table was stored by TCRdb with only in-frame sequences that have V and J called. A share of the clones is absent; for the studies checked, an unresolved V gene accounts for under half, and the remainder has no known explanation. The sample data list 72,000 or so clones, and 55% to 70% of these were observed just once. The leading ten clones occupy 3% of the sample. The sample consisted of PBMCs. All receptors derive from a woman aged 50 to 60 in good health and CMV-seronegative.

J is TRBJ1-2 and V is TRBV7-2, with 9 nucleotides matching TRBD1. Germline CDR1 reads SGHTA; CDR2 reads FQGNSA. This CDR3 contains 14 residues. V lost 5 bases to trimming and J lost 5 bases; unmatched junction nucleotides: 6. The CDR3 loop reads CASSTLTGGYGYTF. The CDR3 DNA follows: TGTGCCAGCAGCACCCTGACAGGGGGGTATGGCTACACCTTC.

This chain uses TRBV5-1 with TRBJ2-7, with D possibly being TRBD2 (6 bases). The CDR3 runs to 14 residues. V was shortened by 4 bases and J by 1 base, with 12 bases between the two germline ends. Germline-derived CDR1 and CDR2 are SGHRS and YFSETQ. The CDR3 protein is CASSGGAPSYEQYF. The CDR3 DNA sequence: TGCGCCAGCAGCGGCGGGGCTCCTTCCTACGAGCAGTACTTC.

J is TRBJ2-5 and V is TRBV7-2; 7 bases map to TRBD1. J lost 5 bases, V lost 5 bases, and 8 bases had no gene match. Germline CDR1 and CDR2: SGHTA and FQGNSA. The length of the CDR3 is 14 residues. The CDR3, as DNA: TGTGCCAGCAGCCCCCGACAGGGAGAGGAGACCCAGTACTTC. Residues: CASSPRQGEETQYF.

In this sample, this clone turned up a few times. The CDR3 DNA reads as TGTGCCAGCAGTTTCGGGACTAGCGGGAGTGGCCCTCGAGATACGCAGTATTTT. It specifies CASSFGTSGSGPRDTQYF. The chain has TRBV28 and TRBJ2-3; 14 bases match TRBD2. The CDR3 loop spans 18 amino acids. J lost 5 bases, V lost 3 bases, and 10 bases had no gene match. CDR1 and CDR2 (germline): MDHEN, SYDVKM.

About this clone: The same CDR3 is also encoded by other DNA sequences in this sample. The chain recombines TRBV7-9 with TRBJ1-4; 11 bases align to TRBD1. Germline assignment: CDR1 SEHNR and CDR2 FQNEAQ (reference sequence). V lost 5 bases and J lost 3; bases outside the gene matches: 2. The CDR3 has 15 residues. CDR3 nucleotides: TGTGCCAGCAGCCCGGGACAGGGGGCTAATGAAAAACTGTTTTTT. Protein sequence: CASSPGQGANEKLFF. Combining the CDR3 with reference TRBV7-9 and TRBJ1-4 gives the whole variable domain DTGVSQNPRHKITKRGQNVTFRCDPISEHNRLYWYRQTLGQGPEFLTYFQNEAQLEKSRLLSDRFSAERPKGSFSTLEIQRTEQGDSAMYLCASSPGQGANEKLFFGSGTQLSVL.

The chain couples TRBV9 to TRBJ2-7; D may be TRBD2 (7 bases). The CDR3 contains 16 residues. CDR1 is SGDLS, CDR2 YYNGEE, per germline. Between the trimmed V and J ends, which lost 0 bases and 0 bases, there was a span of 13 bases. CDR3: CASSVGGGGASYEQYF. CDR3 bases: TGTGCCAGCAGCGTAGGAGGGGGAGGGGCCTCCTACGAGCAGTACTTC.

J is TRBJ1-1 and V is TRBV28; the D gene is possibly TRBD1 (5 bases). This CDR3 has 15 residues. From germline, CDR1 is MDHEN and CDR2 SYDVKM. V lost 3 bases, J lost 4 bases, and 15 bases lay in between. CDR3 coding DNA: TGTGCCAGCAGTTTTGGCAGGGATTTTCGCACTGAAGCTTTCTTT. The encoded protein is CASSFGRDFRTEAFF.

This chain connects TRBV4-1 to TRBJ1-5; D is perhaps TRBD1 (5 bases). Germline loops: CDR1 MGHRA, CDR2 YSYEKL. The V end was cut by 4 bases, the J end by 2 bases, with 12 bases between. There are 15 residues in the CDR3. CDR3 nucleotides: TGCGCCAGCAGCCCTGGGGCGGTGGGCAATCAGCCCCAGCATTTT. It encodes CASSPGAVGNQPQHF.

This chain joins TRBV7-2 and TRBJ2-1; 16 nucleotides agree with TRBD2. Germline CDR1 reads SGHTA; CDR2 reads FQGNSA. V gave up 4 bases and J gave up 6 bases; unmatched junction bases: 9. The CDR3 is made up of 18 amino acids. The CDR3 protein is CASSSPGLAGGRGNEQFF. The CDR3 DNA sequence: TGTGCCAGCAGCTCTCCGGGACTAGCGGGAGGGAGGGGCAATGAGCAGTTCTTC.

This clone occurred a few times. The rearrangement links TRBV15 to TRBJ1-2, with D uncertain. V lost 5 bases and J 5 bases, leaving 18 bases between the germline ends. CDR1 LNHNV and CDR2 YYDKDF come from the germline V gene (reference sequence). This CDR3 spans 15 amino acids. The CDR3 region is CATSPRRGATYGYTF. In DNA, the CDR3 is TGTGCCACCAGCCCGCGGCGGGGTGCTACTTATGGCTACACCTTC.

This chain uses TRBV9 with TRBJ2-1; D uncertain. Germline lookup yields CDR1 SGDLS and CDR2 YYNGEE. The CDR3 is 15 amino acids. The V and J ends lost 2 bases and 0 bases respectively, with 9 bases between them. This CDR3 is CASSVSLSSYNEQFF. CDR3 DNA sequence: TGTGCCAGCAGCGTGAGTCTGAGCTCCTACAATGAGCAGTTCTTC.

J is TRBJ2-3 and V is TRBV7-9, with D uncertain. V lost 4 bases and J 6 bases, leaving 5 bases between the germline ends. The CDR3 totals 11 residues. Germline V gene data show CDR1 as SEHNR and CDR2 as FQNEAQ (reference sequence). Here the CDR3 DNA reads TGTGCCAGCAGCTCGTCCGATACGCAGTATTTT. This sequence encodes CASSSSDTQYF.

V usage is TRBV7-2 and J usage is TRBJ2-7; TRBD1 aligns across 7 bases. With V trimmed by 2 bases and J by 6 bases, 13 bases remained unmatched. This CDR3 has 16 amino acids. CDR1 SGHTA and CDR2 FQGNSA come from the germline V gene. CDR3 residues: CASSLITGAPGAEQYF. The CDR3, as DNA: TGTGCCAGCAGCTTAATCACAGGGGCCCCTGGGGCCGAGCAGTACTTC.

The chain joins TRBV27 to TRBJ1-2, with D possibly matching TRBD1 (6 bases). CDR1 MNHEY and CDR2 SMNVEV come from the germline V gene (reference sequence). Trimming removed 3 bases from V and 4 bases from J, with 15 bases in between. This CDR3 region has 15 residues. In DNA form, the CDR3 reads TGTGCCAGCAGTTTCTCCCCCCCACAGGGCTATGGCTACACCTTC. Encoded protein: CASSFSPPQGYGYTF.

This chain uses TRBV28 with TRBJ1-4; TRBD1 matches 7 bases. CDR3 length: 16 amino acids. J gave up 0 bases and V 5 bases, and 6 bases lay outside the gene matches. The germline CDR1 and CDR2 sequences are MDHEN and SYDVKM. CDR3 DNA: TGTGCCAGCAGTCAAACCGGGACAGCAACTAATGAAAAACTGTTTTTT. It is translated as CASSQTGTATNEKLFF. The full variable domain, rest sourced from reference TRBV28 and TRBJ1-4, is DVKVTQSSRYLVKRTGEKVFLECVQDMDHENMFWYRQDPGLGLRLIYFSYDVKMKEKGDIPEGYSVSREKKERFSLILESASTNQTSMYLCASSQTGTATNEKLFFGSGTQLSVL.

The table lists this clone with a few counts. V usage is TRBV18 and J usage is TRBJ1-2; D perhaps matches TRBD1 (6 bases). The germline V and J ends were trimmed by 6 bases and 4 bases, with 12 bases remaining between them. The CDR3 loop spans 13 amino acids. The germline gives CDR1 KGHSH, CDR2 LQKENI. CDR3 sequence reads: CASSLDSSYGYTF. In nucleotides, the CDR3 is TGTGCCAGCTCTTTGGACAGTAGCTATGGCTACACCTTC.

Of note for this clone: The sample carries other DNA sequences with the same CDR3. The CDR3 region is CASSPGLANSYEQYF. CDR3 coding DNA: TGTGCCAGCTCACCGGGACTAGCGAACTCCTACGAGCAGTACTTC. The chain couples TRBV18 to TRBJ2-7; TRBD2 matches 10 bases. The CDR3 covers 15 residues. Trimming took 3 bases from V and 0 from J; bases not matched to a gene: 2. Germline CDR1 and CDR2: KGHSH and LQKENI.

The V gene is TRBV5-4, the J gene TRBJ2-7; 9 nucleotides align to TRBD1. The CDR3 is made up of 15 amino acids. From germline, CDR1 is SGHNT and CDR2 YYREEE (reference sequence). The trim removed 4 bases at V and 0 bases at J, leaving 5 bases unmatched. CDR3 bases: TGTGCCAGCAGCACCCAGACAGGGGGCTCCTACGAGCAGTACTTC. Translated: CASSTQTGGSYEQYF.

The V call is TRBV4-3, the J call TRBJ2-1, with TRBD2 matching over 8 bases. The junction had 17 bases not matched to a gene; V was cut back by 0 bases and J by 10 bases. Germline V gene data show CDR1 as LGHNA and CDR2 as YSLEER. The CDR3 runs 18 residues. The CDR3 reads CASSQDLRSAGGGSEQFF. CDR3 sequence (DNA): TGCGCCAGCAGCCAAGATCTTAGGTCGGCGGGAGGTGGGAGCGAGCAGTTCTTC.

The chain couples TRBV5-6 to TRBJ1-2; D remains unclear. Trimming cost V 0 bases and J 4 bases, with 4 bases left between them. From germline, CDR1 is SGHDT and CDR2 YYEEEE. CDR3 length equals 12 residues. CDR3 sequence: CASSLERYGYTF. As DNA, the CDR3 is TGTGCCAGCAGCTTGGAGCGCTATGGCTACACCTTC.

This clone was seen a handful of times. The chain couples TRBV5-1 to TRBJ1-1; D remains ambiguous. Germline CDR1 is SGHRS and CDR2 is YFSETQ. This CDR3 has 13 amino acids. The ends were cut back, 4 bases at V and 1 base at J, with 8 bases in the middle. The CDR3: CASSLTRNTEAFF. The CDR3 coding sequence is TGCGCCAGCAGCCTTACGAGGAACACTGAAGCTTTCTTT. Drawing the rest from reference TRBV5-1 and TRBJ1-1, the complete variable domain is KAGVTQTPRYLIKTRGQQVTLSCSPISGHRSVSWYQQTPGQGLQFLFEYFSETQRNKGNFPGRFSGRQFSNSRSEMNVSTLELGDSALYLCASSLTRNTEAFFGQGTRLTVV.

V gene TRBV28 combines with J gene TRBJ1-1; no clear D. Germline V lookup: CDR1 MDHEN, CDR2 SYDVKM. V shed 6 bases and J shed 5 bases, with 4 bases lying between them. The CDR3 sequence is 10 residues long. This CDR3 is CASRSTEAFF. The DNA for the CDR3 is TGTGCCAGCAGATCAACTGAAGCTTTCTTT.

The chain is built from TRBV5-4 and TRBJ1-5, with D possibly matching TRBD1 (6 bases). CDR1 and CDR2 (germline): SGHNT, YYREEE (reference sequence). The CDR3 is 16 amino acids. The ends were cut back, 4 bases at V and 4 bases at J, with 18 bases in the middle. This chain's CDR3 is CASSPDRWWENQPQHF. The CDR3 DNA follows: TGTGCCAGCAGCCCAGACAGGTGGTGGGAAAATCAGCCCCAGCATTTT.

The chain joins TRBV5-4 to TRBJ2-7, with 7 bases that match TRBD2. V gave up 0 bases and J gave up 0 bases; unmatched junction bases: 3. The CDR3 is made up of 15 amino acids. CDR1 is SGHNT and CDR2 is YYREEE in the germline V gene (reference sequence). CDR3 loop: CASSLDGGSSYEQYF. For the CDR3, the DNA is TGTGCCAGCAGCTTGGATGGCGGGAGCTCCTACGAGCAGTACTTC.

The rearrangement uses TRBV25-1 and TRBJ2-2, with 10 bases lining up with TRBD2. J gave up 2 bases and V 5 bases, and 5 bases lay outside the gene matches. The CDR3 spans 16 residues. Germline V gene sequence: CDR1 MGHDK, CDR2 SYGVNS. The CDR3 protein is CASSSVAGGNTGELFF. CDR3 nucleotides: TGTGCCAGCAGTAGCGTAGCGGGAGGTAACACCGGGGAGCTGTTTTTT.

This chain connects TRBV6-5 to TRBJ2-5; unclear D gene. The CDR3 runs 13 residues. The germline V gene encodes CDR1 MNHEY and CDR2 SVGAGI. V was trimmed by 6 bases and J by 5 bases, leaving 13 bases between them. The CDR3 reads CASSPTDPETQYF. CDR3 nucleotides: TGTGCCAGCAGCCCAACAGACCCGGAGACCCAGTACTTC.

This clone was seen just once. The rearrangement uses TRBV2 and TRBJ2-5; no reliable D call. Germline V gives CDR1 SNHLY, CDR2 FYNNEI. The CDR3 length is 13 residues. The V end lost 1 base, the J end lost 3 bases, and 6 bases lay between the germline ends. CDR3 coding DNA: TGTGCCAGCAGTGAAGACTTGGAAGAGACCCAGTACTTC. It translates to CASSEDLEETQYF.